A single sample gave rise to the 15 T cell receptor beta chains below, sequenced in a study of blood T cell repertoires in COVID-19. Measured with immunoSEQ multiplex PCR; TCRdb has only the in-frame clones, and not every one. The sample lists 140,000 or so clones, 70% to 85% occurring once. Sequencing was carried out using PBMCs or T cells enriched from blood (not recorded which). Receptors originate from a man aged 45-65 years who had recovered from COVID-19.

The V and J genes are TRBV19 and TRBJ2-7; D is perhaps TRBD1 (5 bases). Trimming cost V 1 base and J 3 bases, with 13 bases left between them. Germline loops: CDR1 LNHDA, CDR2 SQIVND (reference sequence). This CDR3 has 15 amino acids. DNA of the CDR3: TGTGCCAGTAGTATAGGTAACAGGATAAGCTACGAGCAGTACTTC. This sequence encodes CASSIGNRISYEQYF.

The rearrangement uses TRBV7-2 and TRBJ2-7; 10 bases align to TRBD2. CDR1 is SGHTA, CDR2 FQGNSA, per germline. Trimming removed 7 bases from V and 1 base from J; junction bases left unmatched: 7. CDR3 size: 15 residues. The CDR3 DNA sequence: TGTGCCAGCACCCCTTCACTAGCGGGGTCCTACGAGCAGTACTTC. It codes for CASTPSLAGSYEQYF.

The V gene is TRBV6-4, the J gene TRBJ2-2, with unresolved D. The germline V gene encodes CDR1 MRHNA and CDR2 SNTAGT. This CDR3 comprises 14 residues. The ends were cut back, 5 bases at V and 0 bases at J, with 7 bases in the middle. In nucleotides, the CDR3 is TGTGCCAGCAGTACCCAGACGAACACCGGGGAGCTGTTTTTT. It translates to CASSTQTNTGELFF.

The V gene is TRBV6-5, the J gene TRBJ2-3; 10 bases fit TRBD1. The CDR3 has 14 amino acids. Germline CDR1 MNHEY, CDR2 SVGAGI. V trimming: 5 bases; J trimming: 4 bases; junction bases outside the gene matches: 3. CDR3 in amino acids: CASSPGTGADTQYF. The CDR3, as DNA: TGTGCCAGCAGTCCCGGGACAGGGGCAGATACGCAGTATTTT.

The CDR3 protein is CASSTQGTGNTIYF. CDR3 nucleotides: TGTGCCAGTAGTACCCAGGGCACTGGAAACACCATATATTTT. This sequence joins TRBV19 and TRBJ1-3; D perhaps matches TRBD1 (5 bases). The CDR3 spans 14 residues. The V end was cut by 4 bases, the J end by 2 bases, with 9 bases between. Germline CDR1 is LNHDA and CDR2 is SQIVND (reference sequence).

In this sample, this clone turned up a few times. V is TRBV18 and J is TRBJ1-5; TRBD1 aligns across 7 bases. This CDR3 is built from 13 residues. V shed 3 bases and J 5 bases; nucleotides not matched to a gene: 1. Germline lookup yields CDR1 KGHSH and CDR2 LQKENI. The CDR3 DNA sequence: TGTGCCAGCTCACCCGACAGGGATCAGCCCCAGCATTTT. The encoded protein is CASSPDRDQPQHF.

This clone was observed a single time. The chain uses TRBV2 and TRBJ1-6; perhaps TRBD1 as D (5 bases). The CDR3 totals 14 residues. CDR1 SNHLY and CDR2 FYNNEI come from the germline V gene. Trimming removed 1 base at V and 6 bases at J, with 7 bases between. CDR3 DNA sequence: TGTGCCAGCAGTGAAGTGACAGTTAATTCACCCCTCCACTTT. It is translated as CASSEVTVNSPLHF.

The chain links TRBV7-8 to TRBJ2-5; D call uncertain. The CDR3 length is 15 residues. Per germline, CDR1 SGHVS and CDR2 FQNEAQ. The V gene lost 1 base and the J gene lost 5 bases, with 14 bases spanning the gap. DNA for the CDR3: TGTGCCAGCAGCTTAGAGCTGGTCCTGTGGGAGACCCAGTACTTC. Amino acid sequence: CASSLELVLWETQYF.

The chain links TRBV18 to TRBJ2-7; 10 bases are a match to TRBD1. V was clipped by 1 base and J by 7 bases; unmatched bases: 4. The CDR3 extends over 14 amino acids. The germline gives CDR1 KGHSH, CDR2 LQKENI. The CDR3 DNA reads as TGTGCCAGCTCACCACGGACAGGGGGAAGTGAGCAGTACTTC. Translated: CASSPRTGGSEQYF. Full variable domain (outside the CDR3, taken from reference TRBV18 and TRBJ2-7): NAGVMQNPRHLVRRRGQEARLRCSPMKGHSHVYWYRQLPEEGLKFMVYLQKENIIDESGMPKERFSAEFPKEGPSILRIQQVVRGDSAAYFCASSPRTGGSEQYFGPGTRLTVT.

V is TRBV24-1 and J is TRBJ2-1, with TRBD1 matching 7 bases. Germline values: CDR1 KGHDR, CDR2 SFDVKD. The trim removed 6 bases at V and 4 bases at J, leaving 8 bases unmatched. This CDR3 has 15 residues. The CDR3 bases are TGTGCCACCAGTAATGAGGGGGCCGGGTACAATGAGCAGTTCTTC. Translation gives CATSNEGAGYNEQFF.

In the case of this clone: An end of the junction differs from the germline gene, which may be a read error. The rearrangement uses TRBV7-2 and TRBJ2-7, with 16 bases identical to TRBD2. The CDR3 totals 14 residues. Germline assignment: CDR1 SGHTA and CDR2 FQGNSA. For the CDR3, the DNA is TGTGCCAGCAGCCAGGGACTAGCGGGGGGGCCGAGGGACTTC. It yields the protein CASSQGLAGGPRDF.

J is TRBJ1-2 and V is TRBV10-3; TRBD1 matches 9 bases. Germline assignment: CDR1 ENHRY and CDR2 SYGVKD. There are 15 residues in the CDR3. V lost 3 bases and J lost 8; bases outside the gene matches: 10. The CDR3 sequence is CAISDSGTGLRGYTF. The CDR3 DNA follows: TGTGCCATCAGTGATTCCGGGACAGGGCTGAGGGGCTACACCTTC.

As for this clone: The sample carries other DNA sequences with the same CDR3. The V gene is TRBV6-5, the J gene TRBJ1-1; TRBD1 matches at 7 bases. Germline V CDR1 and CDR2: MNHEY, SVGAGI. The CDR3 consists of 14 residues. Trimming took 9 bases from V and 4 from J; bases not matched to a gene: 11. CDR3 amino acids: CASSYRGESTEAFF. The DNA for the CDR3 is TGTGCCAGTAGCTACAGGGGTGAGAGCACTGAAGCTTTCTTT.

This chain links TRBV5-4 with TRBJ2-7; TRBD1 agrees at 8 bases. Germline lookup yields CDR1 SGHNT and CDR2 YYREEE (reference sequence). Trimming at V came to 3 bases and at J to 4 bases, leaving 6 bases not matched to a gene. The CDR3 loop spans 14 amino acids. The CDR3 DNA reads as TGTGCCAGCAGCTCAACACAGGGGGTTTACGAGCAGTACTTC. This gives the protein CASSSTQGVYEQYF. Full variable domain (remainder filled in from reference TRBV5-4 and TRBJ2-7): ETGVTQSPTHLIKTRGQQVTLRCSSQSGHNTVSWYQQALGQGPQFIFQYYREEENGRGNFPPRFSGLQFPNYSSELNVNALELDDSALYLCASSSTQGVYEQYFGPGTRLTVT.

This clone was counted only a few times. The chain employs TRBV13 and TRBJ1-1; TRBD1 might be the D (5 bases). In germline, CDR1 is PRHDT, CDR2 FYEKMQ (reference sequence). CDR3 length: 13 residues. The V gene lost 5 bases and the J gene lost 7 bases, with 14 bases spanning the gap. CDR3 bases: TGTGCCAGCAGCGGCGGGGTGAGGGGTGAAGCTTTCTTT. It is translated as CASSGGVRGEAFF. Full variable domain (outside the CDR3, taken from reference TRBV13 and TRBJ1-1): AAGVIQSPRHLIKEKRETATLKCYPIPRHDTVYWYQQGPGQDPQFLISFYEKMQSDKGSIPDRFSAQQFSDYHSELNMSSLELGDSALYFCASSGGVRGEAFFGQGTRLTVV.